The sequence of this T cell receptor beta chain was determined in a study of OX40 agonist ivuxolimab in advanced cancers. Study details: Anti-PD-1, anti-PD-L1 or anti-CTLA-4 therapy given earlier was allowed, and approximately 43% had some. Two cutaneous melanoma patients and one hepatocellular carcinoma patient, three in all, had partial responses.

Sequenced by immunoSEQ multiplex PCR; TCRdb stores in-frame clones only, minus some. The table has tens of thousands of clones, about 88% seen once. The CDR3 spans 13 residues. The ends lost 4 bases at V and 6 bases at J; junction bases unmatched: 5. CDR1 and CDR2 from the germline V gene are SGDLS and YYNGEE. This receptor was identified in an adult with an advanced solid tumor such as melanoma, head and neck, liver or kidney cancer. The material sequenced was CD4+ or CD8+ T cells sorted from blood, taken in a trial of the OX40 agonist ivuxolimab. The chain links TRBV9 to TRBJ2-7, with 9 bases lining up with TRBD1. The CDR3, as DNA: TGTGCCAGCAGCACGGGACAGGGAGGCGAGCAGTACTTC. It encodes CASSTGQGGEQYF.